These 6 T cell receptor beta chains were sequenced from one sample in a study of fetal regulatory T cell absence and autoimmunity. Using immunoSEQ multiplex PCR, the repertoire was profiled, and TCRdb retains in-frame clones only, with some absent. The repertoire holds about 95,000 clones, with around 72% as singletons. The specimen was pancreas tissue. Receptors originate from a male donor with IPEX syndrome.

This chain uses TRBV2 with TRBJ1-2; 8 bases are shared with TRBD1. Germline assignment: CDR1 SNHLY and CDR2 FYNNEI. The CDR3 totals 13 residues. With 8 bases clipped from V and 8 bases from J, the junction kept 10 bases outside the gene matches. The CDR3 DNA reads TGTGCCAGCCTGTTGGACAGGGCGGGAGGCTACACCTTC. Translating it yields CASLLDRAGGYTF.

This chain links TRBV11-3 with TRBJ1-1; D gene ambiguous. Trimming stripped 2 bases from V and 0 bases from J, with 4 bases between. The CDR3 length is 13 residues. Germline lookup yields CDR1 SGHNT and CDR2 YENEEA. In DNA, the CDR3 is TGTGCCAGCAGCTTATACATGAACACTGAAGCTTTCTTT. Translation: CASSLYMNTEAFF.

The chain employs TRBV6-1 and TRBJ1-2; D gene unclear. CDR1 and CDR2 (germline): MNHNS, SASEGT. The V and J ends lost 1 base and 4 bases respectively, with 13 bases between them. The CDR3 is made up of 15 amino acids. CDR3 DNA sequence: TGTGCCAGCAGTGAAGGTATAGGCAAATCCTATGGCTACACCTTC. Translating gives CASSEGIGKSYGYTF.

V is TRBV6-5 and J is TRBJ1-2, with D tentatively TRBD1 (5 bases). Trimming shortened V by 6 bases and J by 0 bases, and 11 bases separated the two germline ends. Germline values: CDR1 MNHEY, CDR2 SVGAGI. The CDR3 consists of 14 residues. The CDR3 sequence: CASSAGHSNYGYTF. CDR3 coding DNA: TGTGCCAGCAGCGCGGGGCACTCTAACTATGGCTACACCTTC.

The J gene is TRBJ2-6, the V gene TRBV9, with D tentatively TRBD1 (5 bases). Germline values: CDR1 SGDLS, CDR2 YYNGEE. V was cut by 0 bases and J by 0 bases, with 7 bases left in between. This CDR3 contains 16 residues. The CDR3 reads CASSVGTNSGANVLTF. In DNA, the CDR3 is TGTGCCAGCAGCGTAGGGACAAACTCTGGGGCCAACGTCCTGACTTTC.

The gene calls are TRBV7-9 and TRBJ2-7; 8 bases agree with TRBD1. V shed 3 bases and J 5 bases; nucleotides not matched to a gene: 9. Germline CDR1 and CDR2: SEHNR and FQNEAQ (reference sequence). The CDR3 runs to 15 residues. The CDR3 DNA sequence: TGTGCCAGCAGCTTTGCTAGGACAGGGAGCGACGAGCAGTACTTC. Encoded protein: CASSFARTGSDEQYF.